The T cell receptor (beta chain) described here comes from a study of T cell responses to AZD1222 COVID-19 vaccine. Overall study results and limits: Spike-wide coverage was observed for vaccine-associated CD4 TCRs, with dominant responses at 160-218 and 743-854. White British people made up most donors, females outnumbered males, and clonal diversity was possibly underestimated. Among those given AZD1222, only five to seven were seropositive at baseline.

This CDR3 has 16 amino acids. Germline V gives CDR1 SGHTA, CDR2 FQGTGA. The junction had 7 bases not matched to a gene; V was cut back by 5 bases and J by 0 bases. For this clone: Its cognate antigen is unknown.

The table came from immunoSEQ multiplex PCR; TCRdb's copy has only in-frame clones and leaves some out. The sample has about 53,000 clones; 65% to 85% are singletons. The V gene is TRBV7-3, the J gene TRBJ2-1, with 7 bases identical to TRBD2. The source was peripheral blood, collected on day 0 of AZD1222 vaccination. The TCR was taken from an adult in good health. CDR3 coding DNA: TGTGCCAGCAGCATGTTCTTAGCGGGCTCCTACAATGAGCAGTTCTTC. Its translation: CASSMFLAGSYNEQFF.